This TCR beta chain was recovered during a study of blood T cell repertoires in COVID-19. Sequencing used immunoSEQ multiplex PCR; TCRdb keeps in-frame clones, though not all of them. The sample shows fewer than 350,000 clones, roughly 90% of them seen only once. Deletions cut 6 bases from V and 2 bases from J, with 10 bases between. CDR3 length: 13 residues. Sequenced: peripheral blood. The source is a woman under 40 with COVID-19, enrolled during active disease. V is TRBV12-3 or TRBV12-4 and J is TRBJ2-5, with unresolved D. CDR3: CASSPARQETQYF. The DNA of the CDR3 is TGTGCCAGCAGCCCCGCCAGGCAAGAGACCCAGTACTTC.